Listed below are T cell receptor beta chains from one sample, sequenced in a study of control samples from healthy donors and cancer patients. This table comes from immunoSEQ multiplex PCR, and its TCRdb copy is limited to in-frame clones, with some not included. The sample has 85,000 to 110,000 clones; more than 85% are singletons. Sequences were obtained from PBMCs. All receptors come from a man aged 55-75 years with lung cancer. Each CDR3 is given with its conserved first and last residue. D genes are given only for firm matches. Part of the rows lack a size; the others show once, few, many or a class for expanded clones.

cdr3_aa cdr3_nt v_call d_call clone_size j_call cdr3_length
CASSESGQGAFGYTF TGCGCCAGCAGTGAGTCTGGACAGGGGGCTTTTGGCTACACCTTC TRBV10-1 TRBD1 NA TRBJ1-2 15
CASGKRGIVETQYF TGTGCCAGCGGGAAGCGGGGGATTGTAGAGACCCAGTACTTC TRBV2 TRBD2 NA TRBJ2-5 14
CSAGSWADTQYF TGTTCCGCGGGGAGCTGGGCAGATACGCAGTATTTT TRBV30 NA once TRBJ2-3 12
CASSQIPPSNEQFF TGTGCCAGCAGCCAGATCCCCCCGAGCAATGAGCAGTTCTTC TRBV4-2 NA NA TRBJ2-1 14
CASSKQGYTDTQYF TGTGCCAGTAGTAAACAGGGCTACACAGATACGCAGTATTTT TRBV19 NA NA TRBJ2-3 14
CASSPGGPEAFF TGTGCCAGCTCACCAGGGGGACCTGAAGCTTTCTTT TRBV18 NA few TRBJ1-1 12
CASSQDRTDNQPQHF TGCGCCAGCAGCCAAGATAGGACAGACAATCAGCCCCAGCATTTT TRBV4-1 NA few TRBJ1-5 15
CAWSVGVRPNYGYTF TGTGCCTGGAGTGTCGGAGTCAGACCGAACTATGGCTACACCTTC TRBV30 NA NA TRBJ1-2 15
CASSFGGQGLYTGELFF TGTGCCAGCAGCTTCGGGGGACAGGGCCTTTACACCGGGGAGCTGTTTTTT TRBV5-5 TRBD1 NA TRBJ2-2 17
CAISDLGGRPEQFF TGTGCCATCAGTGACCTAGGGGGGCGGCCCGAGCAGTTCTTC TRBV10-3 NA NA TRBJ2-1 14
CASSLSGGSNQPQHF TGTGCCAGCAGCTTGTCCGGGGGATCCAATCAGCCCCAGCATTTT TRBV5-4 NA NA TRBJ1-5 15
CATWKLATNEKLFF TGTGCGACCTGGAAATTAGCAACTAATGAAAAACTGTTTTTT TRBV10-3 NA NA TRBJ1-4 14
CASRPRGDSKNIQYF TGTGCCAGCAGACCCCGAGGTGACAGTAAAAACATTCAGTACTTC TRBV2 NA NA TRBJ2-4 15
CASTLTGRQPQHF TGTGCCAGCACCTTGACAGGGCGGCAGCCCCAGCATTTT TRBV18 TRBD1 NA TRBJ1-5 13
CASSRGSLNNEQFF TGTGCCAGCAGCCGTGGTTCACTCAACAATGAGCAGTTCTTC TRBV7-9 NA once TRBJ2-1 14
CASSPGTDYGYTF TGTGCCAGCAGTCCCGGGACAGACTATGGCTACACCTTC TRBV12-3/TRBV12-4 TRBD1 NA TRBJ1-2 13
CASSLVGMNTEAFF TGTGCCAGCAGCTTAGTCGGGATGAACACTGAAGCTTTCTTT TRBV7-2 NA NA TRBJ1-1 14
CASSLERSEETQYF TGTGCCAGCAGCTTGGAGCGGTCAGAAGAGACCCAGTACTTC TRBV5-4 NA NA TRBJ2-5 14
CASSQEWGGSDTQYF TGCGCCAGCAGCCAAGAGTGGGGGGGTTCAGATACGCAGTATTTT TRBV4-1 TRBD2 few TRBJ2-3 15
CATSRDPRENEQFF TGTGCCACCAGCAGAGATCCCCGTGAAAATGAGCAGTTCTTC TRBV15 NA NA TRBJ2-1 14
CASRMEGSRDYGYTF TGTGCCAGTAGAATGGAAGGGAGTAGGGACTATGGCTACACCTTC TRBV2 NA NA TRBJ1-2 15
CASSLDPGRETQYF TGCGCCAGCAGCTTGGATCCGGGTCGGGAGACCCAGTACTTC TRBV5-1 NA NA TRBJ2-5 14
CASSRQVWGETQYF TGTGCCAGCAGTCGACAGGTATGGGGAGAGACCCAGTACTTC TRBV6-2/TRBV6-3 NA NA TRBJ2-5 14
CASSGPGEGQGAGYTF TGTGCCAGCAGCGGCCCCGGGGAGGGACAGGGGGCCGGCTACACCTTC TRBV5-8 TRBD1 NA TRBJ1-2 16
CASSQPQETQYF TGCGCCAGCAGTCAGCCCCAAGAGACCCAGTACTTC TRBV5-1 NA NA TRBJ2-5 12
CATSDDRGQPQHF TGTGCCACCAGTGACGACAGGGGTCAGCCCCAGCATTTT TRBV24-1 TRBD1 NA TRBJ1-5 13
CASSEAKTDQETQYF TGTGCCAGCAGTGAAGCTAAAACCGACCAAGAGACCCAGTACTTC TRBV2 NA NA TRBJ2-5 15
CSVEWTGWNTEAFF TGCAGCGTTGAGTGGACAGGGTGGAACACTGAAGCTTTCTTT TRBV29-1 TRBD1 NA TRBJ1-1 14
CASSLFSTNTGELFF TGTGCCAGCAGCTTATTTTCCACGAACACCGGGGAGCTGTTTTTT TRBV7-8 NA NA TRBJ2-2 15
CASGLNSGANVLTF TGTGCTAGTGGTTTAAACTCTGGGGCCAACGTCCTGACTTTC TRBV12-5 NA NA TRBJ2-6 14
CASSDYRGTYNEQFF TGTGCCAGCAGTGATTACAGGGGGACCTACAATGAGCAGTTCTTC TRBV6-1 TRBD1 NA TRBJ2-1 15
CASSLVPETQYF TGTGCCAGCAGCTTAGTCCCAGAGACCCAGTACTTC TRBV7-2 NA NA TRBJ2-5 12
CASSIGTGNEKLFF TGTGCCAGCAGCATCGGGACAGGGAATGAAAAACTGTTTTTT TRBV5-5 TRBD1 NA TRBJ1-4 14
CASSLATGTRPDTQYF TGCGCCAGCAGCTTGGCAACCGGGACTCGTCCGGATACGCAGTATTTT TRBV5-1 NA once TRBJ2-3 16
CAWSNPSGGSGNTIYF TGTGCCTGGAGTAACCCATCAGGGGGCTCTGGAAACACCATATATTTT TRBV30 TRBD1 NA TRBJ1-3 16
CAISESWSSYNSPLHF TGTGCCATCAGTGAGTCGTGGAGCTCCTATAATTCACCCCTCCACTTT TRBV10-3 NA NA TRBJ1-6 16
CATSDGPQYYGYTF TGTGCCACCAGTGACGGCCCCCAGTACTATGGCTACACCTTC TRBV24-1 NA NA TRBJ1-2 14
CASSEYGRVLEGYTF TGTGCCAGCAGTGAATATGGACGGGTGTTGGAGGGCTACACCTTC TRBV25-1 NA once TRBJ1-2 15
CASSLRPGGATNEKLFF TGTGCCAGCAGCTTGAGGCCCGGGGGAGCAACTAATGAAAAACTGTTTTTT TRBV5-6 NA few TRBJ1-4 17
CAWRSQDTEAFF TGTGCCTGGAGGAGTCAGGACACTGAAGCTTTCTTT TRBV30 NA few TRBJ1-1 12
CASSLQGSSYNEQFF TGTGCCAGTTCCTTACAGGGGAGCTCCTACAATGAGCAGTTCTTC TRBV6-5 TRBD1 NA TRBJ2-1 15
CASSLGYSNQPQHF TGTGCCAGCAGTTTAGGATATAGCAATCAGCCCCAGCATTTT TRBV27 NA NA TRBJ1-5 14
CASSPPSVGETQYF TGTGCCAGCAGCCCCCCTAGCGTTGGAGAGACCCAGTACTTC TRBV7-2 NA once TRBJ2-5 14
CATSNRGTEAFF TGTGCCACATCGAACAGGGGCACTGAAGCTTTCTTT TRBV19 TRBD1 NA TRBJ1-1 12
CASRDRGTYNEQFF TGTGCCAGCAGGGACAGGGGAACCTACAATGAGCAGTTCTTC TRBV6-5 TRBD1 NA TRBJ2-1 14
CASSLMGRGRGGANVLTF TGTGCCAGCAGTTTAATGGGCAGGGGGCGAGGAGGGGCCAACGTCCTGACTTTC TRBV27 TRBD1 NA TRBJ2-6 18
CASSPHGQGAGGNTEAFF TGTGCCAGCAGCCCCCACGGACAGGGGGCCGGCGGGAACACTGAAGCTTTCTTT TRBV3-1/TRBV3-2 TRBD1 NA TRBJ1-1 18
CASSVQGGNTEAFF TGCGCCAGCAGCGTACAGGGGGGGAACACTGAAGCTTTCTTT TRBV5-1 TRBD1 once TRBJ1-1 14
CASRDRALDTIYF TGTGCCAGCAGGGACAGGGCTCTGGACACCATATATTTT TRBV27 TRBD1 NA TRBJ1-3 13
CASSQRRTSGTGELFF TGTGCCAGCAGCCAGCGACGGACTTCGGGTACCGGGGAGCTGTTTTTT TRBV7-9 NA NA TRBJ2-2 16
CAISDTGKNIQYF TGTGCCATCAGTGATACGGGCAAAAACATTCAGTACTTC TRBV10-3 NA NA TRBJ2-4 13
CATSREMQSVGGYTF TGTGCCACCAGCAGAGAAATGCAGTCTGTTGGCGGCTACACCTTC TRBV15 NA few TRBJ1-2 15
CASSARLASTDTQYF TGTGCCAGCAGCGCCCGACTCGCGAGCACAGATACGCAGTATTTT TRBV7-9 NA few TRBJ2-3 15